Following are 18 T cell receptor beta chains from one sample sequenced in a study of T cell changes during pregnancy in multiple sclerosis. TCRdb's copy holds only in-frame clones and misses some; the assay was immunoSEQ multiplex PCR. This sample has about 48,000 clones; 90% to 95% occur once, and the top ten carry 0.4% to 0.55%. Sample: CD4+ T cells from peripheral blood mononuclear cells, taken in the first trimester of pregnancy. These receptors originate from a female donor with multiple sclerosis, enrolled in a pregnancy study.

In DNA form, the CDR3 reads TGTGCCAGCAGCCTGGCGGGACAGGGACCCTACGAGCAGTACTTC. This codes for CASSLAGQGPYEQYF. This chain uses TRBV7-9 with TRBJ2-7; 9 nucleotides match TRBD1. This CDR3 has 15 amino acids. Germline CDR1 SEHNR, CDR2 FQNEAQ (reference sequence). Trimming took 5 bases from V and 2 from J; bases not matched to a gene: 7.

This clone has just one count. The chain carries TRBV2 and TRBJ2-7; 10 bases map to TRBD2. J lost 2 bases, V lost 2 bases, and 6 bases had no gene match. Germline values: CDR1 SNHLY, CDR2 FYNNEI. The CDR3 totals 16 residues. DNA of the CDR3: TGTGCCAGCAGTGAAATCCGGAGCGGGGGGGCCTACGAGCAGTACTTC. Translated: CASSEIRSGGAYEQYF.

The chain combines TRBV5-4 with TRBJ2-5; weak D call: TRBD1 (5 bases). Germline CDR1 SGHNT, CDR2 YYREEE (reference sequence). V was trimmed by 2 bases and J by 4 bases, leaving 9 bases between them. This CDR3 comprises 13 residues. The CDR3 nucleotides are TGTGCCAGCAGCTTTGGCAGGGTAGAGACCCAGTACTTC. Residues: CASSFGRVETQYF.

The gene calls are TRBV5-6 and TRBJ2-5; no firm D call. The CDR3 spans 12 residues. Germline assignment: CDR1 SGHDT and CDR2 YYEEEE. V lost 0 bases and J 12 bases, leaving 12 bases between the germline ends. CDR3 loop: CASSLAPRQEYF. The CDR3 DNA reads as TGTGCCAGCAGCTTGGCCCCGCGTCAGGAGTACTTC. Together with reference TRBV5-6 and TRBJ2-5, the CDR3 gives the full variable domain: DAGVTQSPTHLIKTRGQQVTLRCSPKSGHDTVSWYQQALGQGPQFIFQYYEEEERQRGNFPDRFSGHQFPNYSSELNVNALLLGDSALYLCASSLAPRQEYFGPGTRLLVL.

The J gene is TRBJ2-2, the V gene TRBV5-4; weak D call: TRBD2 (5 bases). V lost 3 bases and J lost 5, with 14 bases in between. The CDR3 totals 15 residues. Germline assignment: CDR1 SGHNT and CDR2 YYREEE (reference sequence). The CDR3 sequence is CASSSRAERTGELFF. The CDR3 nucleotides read TGTGCCAGCAGCTCTCGGGCAGAGCGGACCGGGGAGCTGTTTTTT.

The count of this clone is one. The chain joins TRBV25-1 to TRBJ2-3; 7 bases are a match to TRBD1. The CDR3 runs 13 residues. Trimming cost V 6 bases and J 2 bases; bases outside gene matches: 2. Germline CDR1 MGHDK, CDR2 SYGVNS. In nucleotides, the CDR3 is TGTGCCAGCAGGACAGGGAACACAGATACGCAGTATTTT. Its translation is CASRTGNTDTQYF.

The CDR3 loop is CASRGTGGHSGNTIYF. The CDR3 nucleotides read TGTGCCAGCCGAGGAACAGGGGGCCACTCTGGAAACACCATATATTTT. The V and J genes are TRBV2 and TRBJ1-3, with TRBD1 identical over 9 bases. Trimming at V came to 8 bases and at J to 0 bases, leaving 8 bases not matched to a gene. There are 16 residues in the CDR3. Germline assignment: CDR1 SNHLY and CDR2 FYNNEI.

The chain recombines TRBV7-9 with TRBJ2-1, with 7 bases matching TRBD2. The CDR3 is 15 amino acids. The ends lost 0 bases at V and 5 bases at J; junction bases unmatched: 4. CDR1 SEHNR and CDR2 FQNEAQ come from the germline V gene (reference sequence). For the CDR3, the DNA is TGTGCCAGCAGCTTAGCGCGTCTAGCGGACAATGAGCAGTTCTTC. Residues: CASSLARLADNEQFF.

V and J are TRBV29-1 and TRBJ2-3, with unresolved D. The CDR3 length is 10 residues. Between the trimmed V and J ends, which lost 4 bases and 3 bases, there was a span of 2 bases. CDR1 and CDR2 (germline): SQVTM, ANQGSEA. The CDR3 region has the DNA TGCAGCGTTGCGACAGATACGCAGTATTTT. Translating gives CSVATDTQYF.

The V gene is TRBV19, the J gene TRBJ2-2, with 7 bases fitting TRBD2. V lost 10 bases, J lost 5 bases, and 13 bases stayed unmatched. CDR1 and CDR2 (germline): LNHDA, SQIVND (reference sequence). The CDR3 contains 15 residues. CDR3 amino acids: CATWEGQQRTGELFF. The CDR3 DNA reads TGTGCCACCTGGGAGGGTCAACAGAGGACCGGGGAGCTGTTTTTT.

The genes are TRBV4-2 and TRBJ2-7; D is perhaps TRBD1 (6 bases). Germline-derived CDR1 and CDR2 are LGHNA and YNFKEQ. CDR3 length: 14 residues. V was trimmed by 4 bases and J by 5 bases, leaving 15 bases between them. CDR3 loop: CASSPDPRDNEQYF. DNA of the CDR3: TGTGCCAGCAGCCCAGACCCCCGGGACAACGAGCAGTACTTC.

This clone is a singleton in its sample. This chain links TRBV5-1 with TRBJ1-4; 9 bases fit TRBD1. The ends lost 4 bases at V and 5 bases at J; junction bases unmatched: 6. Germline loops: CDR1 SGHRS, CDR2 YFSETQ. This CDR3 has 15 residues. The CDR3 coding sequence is TGCGCCAGCAGCCGGGGGGGACAGGGCAATGAAAAACTGTTTTTT. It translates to CASSRGGQGNEKLFF.

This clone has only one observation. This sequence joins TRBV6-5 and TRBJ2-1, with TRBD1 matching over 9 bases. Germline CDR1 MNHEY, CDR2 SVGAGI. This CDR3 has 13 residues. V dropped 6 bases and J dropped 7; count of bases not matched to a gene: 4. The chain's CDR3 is CASRRQGVNEQFF. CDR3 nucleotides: TGTGCCAGCAGGCGACAGGGGGTTAATGAGCAGTTCTTC.

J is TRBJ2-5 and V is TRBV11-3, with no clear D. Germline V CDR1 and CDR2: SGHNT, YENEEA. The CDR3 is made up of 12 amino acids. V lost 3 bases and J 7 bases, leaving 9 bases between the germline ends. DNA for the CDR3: TGTGCCAGCAGCTTCACTGGCGGGACCCAGTACTTC. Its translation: CASSFTGGTQYF.

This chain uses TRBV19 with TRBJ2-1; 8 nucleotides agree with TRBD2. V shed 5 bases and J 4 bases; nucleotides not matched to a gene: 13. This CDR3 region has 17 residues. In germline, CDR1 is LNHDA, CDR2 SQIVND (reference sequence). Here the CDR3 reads CASSGWVAGPYYNEQFF. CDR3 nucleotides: TGTGCCAGTAGTGGGTGGGTAGCGGGGCCTTATTACAATGAGCAGTTCTTC.

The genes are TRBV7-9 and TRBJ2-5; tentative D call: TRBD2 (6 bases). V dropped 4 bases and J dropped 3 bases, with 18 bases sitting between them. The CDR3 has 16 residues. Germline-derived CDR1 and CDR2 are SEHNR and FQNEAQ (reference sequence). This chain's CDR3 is CASSSPPGRGEETQYF. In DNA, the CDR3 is TGTGCCAGCAGCTCCCCCCCCGGGCGGGGCGAAGAGACCCAGTACTTC.

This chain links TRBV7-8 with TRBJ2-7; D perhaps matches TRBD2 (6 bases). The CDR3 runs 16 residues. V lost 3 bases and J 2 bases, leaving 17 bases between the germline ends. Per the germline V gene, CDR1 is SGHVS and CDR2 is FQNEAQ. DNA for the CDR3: TGTGCCAGCAGCTTGATGGGCCGGCGGGGAACCTACGAGCAGTACTTC. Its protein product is CASSLMGRRGTYEQYF.

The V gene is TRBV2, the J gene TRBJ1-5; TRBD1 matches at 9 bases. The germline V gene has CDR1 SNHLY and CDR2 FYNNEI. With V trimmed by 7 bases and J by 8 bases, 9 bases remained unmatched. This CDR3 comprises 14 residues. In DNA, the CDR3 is TGTGCCAGCAAGGGGACAACAGGGGGCGAGCCCCAGCATTTT. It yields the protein CASKGTTGGEPQHF. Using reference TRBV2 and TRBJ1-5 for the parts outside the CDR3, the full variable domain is EPEVTQTPSHQVTQMGQEVILRCVPISNHLYFYWYRQILGQKVEFLVSFYNNEISEKSEIFDDQFSVERPDGSNFTLKIRSTKLEDSAMYFCASKGTTGGEPQHFGDGTRLSIL.